The subject of this entry is one T cell receptor (beta chain). The sample holds a few counts of this clonotype. The specificity of this receptor is unknown. No base quality information exists; no much larger clone differs at one position. The data derive from a study of response to subunit inactivated influenza vaccine (dated by TCRdb to the late 2010s). For context, the study as a whole: Deep quantitative profiling of the T cell receptor repertoire was used in the study to follow responses to a trivalent subunit inactivated influenza vaccine. What the research found in general, with its limitations: The authors proposed that each seasonal influenza vaccination may bring in only a limited number of new T cells.

Library construction relied on RT-PCR. TCRdb lists the instrument as Illumina HiSeq 2500. TCRdb trimmed the raw reads at Q25, called clones with MiXCR and kept productive beta chains. Entries are consolidated by CDR3 protein sequence, retaining the most common genes and DNA. A total of roughly 620,000 distinct CDR3 sequences appear in this sample, about 11% of them only once. The ten biggest clones cover 8% to 13% of the sample. CDR1 and CDR2, per the germline V gene, are LGHNA and YSLEER. Cut back by 1 base and 4 bases, the V and J ends lie 8 bases apart. Spanning cysteine to phenylalanine, the CDR3 consists of 13 amino acids. The entry retains the CDR3 DNA only, 39 bases that are in frame from base 1. These data were likewise used in another study, on T cells expressing NK-cell markers. That second report states: The TCR beta cDNA libraries were made using 5'RACE template switching, a step that added both a universal primer site and unique molecular identifiers. Three sorted T-cell subsets (CD3+CD56+NKG2C+, CD3+CD56+NKG2C- and CD3+CD56-NKG2C+) from seven to nine donors had their TCR beta-chain repertoires profiled. Of the eight sequenced donors, seven were found to be HCMV-seropositive and one was found to be HCMV-seronegative. To restrict sorting to alphabetaTCR-expressing T cells, an anti-gammadeltaTCR antibody was added in several experiments. In roughly six donors, the dominant CD3+CD56+NKG2C+ clonotypes were among the top 10 CD8+ clonotypes and accounted for about 1.0-7.5% of CD8+ T cells. Those dominant clonotypes were again the most abundant among CD3+CD56-NKG2C+ cells in a handful of donors, at about 25-60.1%. Whether the expanded NKG2C-expressing T cell clones were specific for HCMV antigens remained unclear. The eight sequenced donors were randomly selected healthy volunteers, three men and five women. HCMV serostatus was determined by detecting HCMV-specific IgG in serum with a commercial ELISA kit. Ficoll density gradient centrifugation was used to isolate peripheral blood mononuclear cells from blood. For about 6 donors, unsorted PBMC were also used to sequence bulk peripheral blood T-cell repertoires. cDNA synthesis was primed from the TCR beta constant segment and was followed by two successive PCR amplification steps. Sequencing of the libraries produced 2 x 150 bp reads on Illumina HiSeq 2000/2500, MiSeq or NextSeq. Reads were demultiplexed and grouped by UMI with MIGEC, and clonotypes were assembled and quantified with MiTCR. To exclude erroneous sequences, any TCR cDNA sequence not supported by at least two reads was discarded. Downstream repertoire analysis used the tcR package, and clonotypes were matched across fractions by CDR3 nucleotide sequence plus V segment. VDJmatch was used to annotate antigen specificity against VDJdb, with one amino acid substitution allowed in CDR3.

The chain employs TRBV4-3 and TRBJ2-7; there is no confident call for the D gene. This receptor was identified in a man over 45 who received an inactivated influenza vaccine. Donor details come from another sample of the same person, matched by shared clones. The material was PBMCs from blood, obtained on the day of vaccination. The CDR3 reads as follows: CASSQAPGYEQYF. The sequenced DNA is TGCGCCAGCAGCCAAGCTCCTGGGTACGAGCAGTACTTC.